This T cell receptor beta chain was found in a study of cytomegalovirus exposure and HLA in healthy donors. Study summary: Early release data held around 82 million unique TCRs from HLA-typed donors. Assignment to the Caucasian-associated ancestry cluster applied to approximately 79% of the approximately 400 genotyped donors. Findings and caveats of the study: The study labeled 170 or so TCR beta chains cytomegalovirus-associated.

For this clone: The antigen is undetermined.

The CDR3 has 16 residues. V lost 5 bases, J lost 2 bases, and 7 bases stayed unmatched. Germline V lookup: CDR1 LNHDA, CDR2 SQIVND (reference sequence). Healthy bone marrow donors formed the donor group. The PCR had 60 Vbeta and 13 Jbeta primers. The table came from immunoSEQ multiplex PCR; TCRdb's copy has only in-frame clones and leaves some out. The data hold approximately 150,000 clones, with roughly 79% observed a single time. Sequenced sample: PBMCs. The V gene is TRBV19, the J gene TRBJ2-3; TRBD2 matches at 10 bases. The sequence was collected from a woman between 18 and 30 years old in good health and CMV-seropositive. The CDR3 nucleotides are TGTGCCAGTAGTCTGGGTCTAGCGGGGGTCACAGATACGCAGTATTTT. As protein: CASSLGLAGVTDTQYF.